This T cell receptor (beta chain) emerged from a study of siplizumab effects on memory and regulatory T cells. The protocol was immunoSEQ multiplex PCR, while the TCRdb copy is restricted to in-frame clones and leaves out a portion. The sample consists of roughly 82,000 clones, about 87% of them appearing once. Study observations and caveats: Significantly reduced by siplizumab was the cumulative frequency of alloreactive sequences, namely those traceable to unstimulated CD4+ memory cells. Among alloreactive clones, only a minor fraction mapped to unstimulated subsets. Naive T cell populations appeared to exhibit greater diversity than memory cells and appeared to be major alloresponse contributors. In roughly 75-97% of proliferating CD4+ or CD8+ clones, a naive or memory phenotype could not be assigned.

Germline assignment: CDR1 MNHEY and CDR2 SVGAGI. Trimming shortened V by 6 bases and J by 4 bases, and 14 bases separated the two germline ends. The CDR3 spans 14 residues. This clone appeared once. Antigen: not known. Sequencing was performed on Tregs sorted from blood. This TCR came from a human donor in good health. V and J are TRBV6-5 and TRBJ2-3; D possibly corresponds to TRBD2 (6 bases). The CDR3 sequence is CASRLARIADTQYF. CDR3 DNA: TGTGCCAGCAGGCTAGCGAGGATAGCAGATACGCAGTATTTT.